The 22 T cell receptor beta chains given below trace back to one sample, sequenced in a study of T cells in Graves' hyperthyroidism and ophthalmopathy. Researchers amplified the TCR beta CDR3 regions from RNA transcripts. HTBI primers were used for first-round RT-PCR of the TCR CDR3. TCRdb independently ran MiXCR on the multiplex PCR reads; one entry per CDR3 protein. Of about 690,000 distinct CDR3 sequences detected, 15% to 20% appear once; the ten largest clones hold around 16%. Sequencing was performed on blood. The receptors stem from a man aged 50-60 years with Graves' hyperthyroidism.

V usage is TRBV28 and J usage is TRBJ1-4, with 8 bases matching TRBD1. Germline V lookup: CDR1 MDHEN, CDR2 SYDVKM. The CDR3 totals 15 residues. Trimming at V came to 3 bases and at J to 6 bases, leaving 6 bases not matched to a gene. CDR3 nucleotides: TGTGCCAGCAGTTTGTATGACAGGGGTTATGAAAAACTGTTTTTT. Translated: CASSLYDRGYEKLFF. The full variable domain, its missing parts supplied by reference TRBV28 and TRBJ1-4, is DVKVTQSSRYLVKRTGEKVFLECVQDMDHENMFWYRQDPGLGLRLIYFSYDVKMKEKGDIPEGYSVSREKKERFSLILESASTNQTSMYLCASSLYDRGYEKLFFGSGTQLSVL.

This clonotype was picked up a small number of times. For the CDR3, the DNA is TGTGCCAGCAGCCCGCAGACTAGCGTCACCGGGGAGCTGTTTTTT. This encodes CASSPQTSVTGELFF. J is TRBJ2-2 and V is TRBV9, with 8 bases lining up with TRBD2. CDR3 length equals 15 residues. Germline V gene sequence: CDR1 SGDLS, CDR2 YYNGEE. Trimming took 4 bases from V and 4 from J; bases not matched to a gene: 6.

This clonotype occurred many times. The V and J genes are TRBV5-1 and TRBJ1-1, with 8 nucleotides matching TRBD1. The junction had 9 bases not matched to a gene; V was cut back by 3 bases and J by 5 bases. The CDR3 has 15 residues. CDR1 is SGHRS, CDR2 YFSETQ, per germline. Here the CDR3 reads CASSYGQGGSTEAFF. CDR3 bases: TGCGCCAGCAGCTACGGACAGGGAGGGTCGACTGAAGCTTTCTTT.

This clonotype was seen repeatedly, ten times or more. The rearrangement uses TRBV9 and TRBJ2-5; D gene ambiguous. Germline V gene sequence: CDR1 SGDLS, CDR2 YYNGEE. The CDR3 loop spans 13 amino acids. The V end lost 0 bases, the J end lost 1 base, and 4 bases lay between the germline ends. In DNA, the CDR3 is TGTGCCAGCAGCGTAGCGACCCAAGAGACCCAGTACTTC. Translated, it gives CASSVATQETQYF. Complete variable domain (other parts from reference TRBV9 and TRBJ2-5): DSGVTQTPKHLITATGQRVTLRCSPRSGDLSVYWYQQSLDQGLQFLIQYYNGEERAKGNILERFSAQQFPDLHSELNLSSLELGDSALYFCASSVATQETQYFGPGTRLLVL.

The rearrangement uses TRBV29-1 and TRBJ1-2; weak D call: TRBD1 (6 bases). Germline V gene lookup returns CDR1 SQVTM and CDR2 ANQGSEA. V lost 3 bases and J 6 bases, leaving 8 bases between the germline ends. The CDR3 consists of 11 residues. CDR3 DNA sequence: TGCAGCGTTGAGGGGGGCCATGGCTACACCTTC. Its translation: CSVEGGHGYTF. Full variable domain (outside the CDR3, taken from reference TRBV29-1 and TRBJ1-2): SAVISQKPSRDICQRGTSLTIQCQVDSQVTMMFWYRQQPGQSLTLIATANQGSEATYESGFVIDKFPISRPNLTFSTLTVSNMSPEDSSIYLCSVEGGHGYTFGSGTRLTVV.

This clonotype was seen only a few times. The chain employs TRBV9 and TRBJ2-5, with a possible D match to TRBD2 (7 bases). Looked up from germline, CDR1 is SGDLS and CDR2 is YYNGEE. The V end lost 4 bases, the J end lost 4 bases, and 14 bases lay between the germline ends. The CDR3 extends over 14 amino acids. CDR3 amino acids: CASSLMGGRETQYF. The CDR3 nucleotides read TGTGCCAGCAGCCTGATGGGGGGGCGAGAGACCCAGTACTTC.

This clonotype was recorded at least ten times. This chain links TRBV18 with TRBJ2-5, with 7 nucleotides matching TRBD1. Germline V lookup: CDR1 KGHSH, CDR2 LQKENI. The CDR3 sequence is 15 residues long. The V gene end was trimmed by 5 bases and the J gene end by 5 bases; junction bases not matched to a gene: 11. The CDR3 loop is CASSTIRTGRETQYF. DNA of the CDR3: TGTGCCAGCTCAACTATCCGGACAGGTCGCGAGACCCAGTACTTC.

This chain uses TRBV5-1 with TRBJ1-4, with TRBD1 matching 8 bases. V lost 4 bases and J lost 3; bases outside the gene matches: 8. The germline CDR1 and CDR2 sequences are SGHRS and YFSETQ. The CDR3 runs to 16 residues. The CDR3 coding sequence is TGCGCCAGCAGCCCCTCACCGACAGGGGCTAATGAAAAACTGTTTTTT. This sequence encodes CASSPSPTGANEKLFF.

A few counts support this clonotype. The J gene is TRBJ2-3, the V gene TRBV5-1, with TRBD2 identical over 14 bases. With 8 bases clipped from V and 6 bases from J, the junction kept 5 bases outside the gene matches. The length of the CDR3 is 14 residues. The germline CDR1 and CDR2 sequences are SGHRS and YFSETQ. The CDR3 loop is CASWTSGRRDTQYF. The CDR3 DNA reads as TGCGCCAGTTGGACTAGCGGGAGGCGGGATACGCAGTATTTT.

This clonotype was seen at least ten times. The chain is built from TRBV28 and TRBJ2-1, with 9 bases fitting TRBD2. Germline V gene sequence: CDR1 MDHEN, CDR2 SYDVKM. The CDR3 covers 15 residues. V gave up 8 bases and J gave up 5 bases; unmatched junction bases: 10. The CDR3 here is CASGGGLAGNNEQFF. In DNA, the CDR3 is TGTGCCAGCGGCGGAGGGCTAGCGGGAAACAATGAGCAGTTCTTC.

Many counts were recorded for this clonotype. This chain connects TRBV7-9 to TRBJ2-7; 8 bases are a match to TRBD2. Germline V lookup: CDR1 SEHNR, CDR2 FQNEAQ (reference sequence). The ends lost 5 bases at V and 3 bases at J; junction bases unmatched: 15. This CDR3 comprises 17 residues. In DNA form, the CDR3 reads TGTGCCAGCAGCCCATCGGAGGGAAGCGGGAGATTCTACGAGCAGTACTTC. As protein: CASSPSEGSGRFYEQYF. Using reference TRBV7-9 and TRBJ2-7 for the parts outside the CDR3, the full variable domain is DTGVSQNPRHKITKRGQNVTFRCDPISEHNRLYWYRQTLGQGPEFLTYFQNEAQLEKSRLLSDRFSAERPKGSFSTLEIQRTEQGDSAMYLCASSPSEGSGRFYEQYFGPGTRLTVT.

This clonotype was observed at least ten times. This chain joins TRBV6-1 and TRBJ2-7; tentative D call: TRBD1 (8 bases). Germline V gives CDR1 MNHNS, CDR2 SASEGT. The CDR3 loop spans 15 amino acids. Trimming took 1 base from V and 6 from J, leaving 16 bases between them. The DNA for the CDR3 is TGTGCCAGCAGTGAAGAGGCGGGAGACAGGGGCGAGCAGTACTTC. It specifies CASSEEAGDRGEQYF.

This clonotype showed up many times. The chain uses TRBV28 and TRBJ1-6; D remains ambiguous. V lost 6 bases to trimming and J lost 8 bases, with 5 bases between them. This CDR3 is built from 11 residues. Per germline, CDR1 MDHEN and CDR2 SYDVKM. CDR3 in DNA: TGTGCCAGCAGGAGACATTCACCCCTCCACTTT. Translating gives CASRRHSPLHF. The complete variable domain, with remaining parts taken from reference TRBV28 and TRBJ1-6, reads DVKVTQSSRYLVKRTGEKVFLECVQDMDHENMFWYRQDPGLGLRLIYFSYDVKMKEKGDIPEGYSVSREKKERFSLILESASTNQTSMYLCASRRHSPLHFGNGTRLTVT.

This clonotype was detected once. The CDR3 here is CASSLISDGYTF. Written as DNA, the CDR3 is TGTGCCAGCAGTTTAATCTCGGATGGCTACACCTTC. This rearrangement joins TRBV28 to TRBJ1-2; D unresolved. This CDR3 spans 12 amino acids. The germline CDR1 and CDR2 sequences are MDHEN and SYDVKM. Deletions cut 2 bases from V and 6 bases from J, with 7 bases between.

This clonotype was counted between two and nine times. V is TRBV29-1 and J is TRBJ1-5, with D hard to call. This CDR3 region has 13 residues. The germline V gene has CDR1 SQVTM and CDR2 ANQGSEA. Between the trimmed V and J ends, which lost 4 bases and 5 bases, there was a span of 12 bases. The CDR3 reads CSVVTQLDQPQHF. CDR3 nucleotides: TGCAGCGTTGTCACACAGCTAGATCAGCCCCAGCATTTT.

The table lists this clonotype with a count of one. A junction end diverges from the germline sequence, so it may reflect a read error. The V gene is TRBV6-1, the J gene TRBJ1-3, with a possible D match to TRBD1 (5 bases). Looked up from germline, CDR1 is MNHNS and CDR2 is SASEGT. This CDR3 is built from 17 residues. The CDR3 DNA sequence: TGTGCCAGCAGTGAACCCGGGACGGCAGGCTCTGGAAACGCCATATATTTT. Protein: CASSEPGTAGSGNAIYF.

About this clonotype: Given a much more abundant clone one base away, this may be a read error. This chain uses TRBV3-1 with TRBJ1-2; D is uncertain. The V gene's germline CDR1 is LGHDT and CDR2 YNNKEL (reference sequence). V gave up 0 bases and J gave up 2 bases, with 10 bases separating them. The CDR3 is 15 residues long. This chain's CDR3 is CASSQDRRKNYGYTF. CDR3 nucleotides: TGTGCCAGCAGCCAAGATCGACGGAAGAACTATGGCTACACCTTC.

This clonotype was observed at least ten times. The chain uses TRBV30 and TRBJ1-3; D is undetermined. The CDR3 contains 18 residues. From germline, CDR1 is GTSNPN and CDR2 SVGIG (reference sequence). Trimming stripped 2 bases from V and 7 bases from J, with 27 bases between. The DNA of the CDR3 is TGTGCCTGGAGTTCCCGGCCGGGTTCCTCAGAACTTCGTAACACCATATATTTT. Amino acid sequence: CAWSSRPGSSELRNTIYF. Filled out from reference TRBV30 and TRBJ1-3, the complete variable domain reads SQTIHQWPATLVQPVGSPLSLECTVEGTSNPNLYWYRQAAGRGLQLLFYSVGIGQISSEVPQNLSASRPQDRQFILSSKKLLLSDSGFYLCAWSSRPGSSELRNTIYFGEGSWLTVV.

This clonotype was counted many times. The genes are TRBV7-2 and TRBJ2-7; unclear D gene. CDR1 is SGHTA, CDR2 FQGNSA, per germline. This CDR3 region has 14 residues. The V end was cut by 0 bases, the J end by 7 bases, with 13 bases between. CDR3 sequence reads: CASSLARSSVEQYF. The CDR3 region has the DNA TGTGCCAGCAGCTTAGCACGCTCATCCGTGGAGCAGTACTTC.

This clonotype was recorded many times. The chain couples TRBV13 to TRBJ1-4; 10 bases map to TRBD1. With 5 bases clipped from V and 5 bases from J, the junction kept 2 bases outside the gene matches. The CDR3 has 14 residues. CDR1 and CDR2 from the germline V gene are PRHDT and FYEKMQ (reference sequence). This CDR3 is CASSEGQGNEKLFF. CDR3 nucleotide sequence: TGTGCCAGCAGCGAGGGACAGGGGAATGAAAAACTGTTTTTT.

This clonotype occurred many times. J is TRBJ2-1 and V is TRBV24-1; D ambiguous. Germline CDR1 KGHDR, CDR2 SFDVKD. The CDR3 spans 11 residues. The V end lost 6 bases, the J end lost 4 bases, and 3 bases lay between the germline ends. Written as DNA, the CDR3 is TGTGCCACCAGTTCTTACAATGAGCAGTTCTTC. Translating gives CATSSYNEQFF.

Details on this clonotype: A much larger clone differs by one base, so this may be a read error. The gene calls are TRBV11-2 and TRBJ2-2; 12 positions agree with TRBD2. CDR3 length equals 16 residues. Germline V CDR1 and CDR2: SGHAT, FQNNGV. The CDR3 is CASSQLAGGVTGERFF. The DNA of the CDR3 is TGTGCCAGCAGTCAACTAGCGGGAGGCGTCACCGGGGAGCGGTTTTTT.